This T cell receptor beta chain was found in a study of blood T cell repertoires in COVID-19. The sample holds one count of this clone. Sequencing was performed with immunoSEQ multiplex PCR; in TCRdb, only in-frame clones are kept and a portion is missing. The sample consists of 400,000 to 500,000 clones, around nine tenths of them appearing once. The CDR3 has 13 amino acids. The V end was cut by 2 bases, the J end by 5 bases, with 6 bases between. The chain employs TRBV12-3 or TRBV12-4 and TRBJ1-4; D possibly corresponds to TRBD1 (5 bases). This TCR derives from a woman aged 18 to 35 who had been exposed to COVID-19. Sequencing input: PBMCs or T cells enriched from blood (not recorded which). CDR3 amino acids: CASSLRTNEKLFF. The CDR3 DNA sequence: TGTGCCAGCAGTTTAAGGACAAATGAAAAACTGTTTTTT.